This T cell receptor beta chain originates from a study of T cell responses to AZD1222 COVID-19 vaccine (dated by TCRdb to about 2021). With regard to the full study: AZD1222 recipients with second doses at about 4 weeks or about 12 weeks were pooled, because spike-specific TCR depth and breadth did not differ between schedules. A total of roughly 240 trial participants underwent TCR sequencing, of whom approximately 210 received two doses of AZD1222 and about 25 received two doses of the MenACWY control vaccine. Trial participants were enrolled by age into subgroups of 18-55, 56-69 and 70-plus years, and about 150, 27 and 61 TCR-sequenced participants, respectively, were included in these subgroups. Results the study describes overall, beyond this receptor: Reportedly, almost half of the unique spike-specific TCRs recognized epitopes lying outside the regions that are mutated in the B.1.351 and B.1.1.7 variants. Vaccine-associated CD4 TCRs spanned the whole spike protein, with dominant responses in regions 160-218 and 743-854. The 56-69-year group was small, and its depth increase did not reach significance, likely because of low power. Conclusions about previously exposed vaccinees were limited because only six or seven AZD1222 recipients were SARS-CoV-2 seropositive at baseline. Most participants were white British and females outnumbered males, and the authors suggested that clonal diversity may have been underestimated. After two AZD1222 doses, spike-specific TCR breadth and depth were significantly higher than at day 0 and than in MenACWY recipients. Because no day 14 peak-response samples were available, the repertoires could be characterized only after the peak T cell response.

The CDR3 regions of human TCRbeta chains were analyzed by immunosequencing. The authors' pipeline ran thus. Repertoire TCRs were checked for matches against a reference library of SARS-CoV-2-specific TCRs that had been generated using the MIRA antigen-specificity platform. Breadth was defined as the fraction of unique TCRs that were SARS-CoV-2-associated. Depth was defined as the fraction of total T cells that were SARS-CoV-2-associated. Each spike-specific TCR was assigned to its reactive spike region and to a CD4 or CD8 class using the MIRA data. Log10-transformed breadth and depth values were compared by one-way ANOVA with Sidak's multiple comparisons tests. What TCRdb holds here is the immuneACCESS table cut down to in-frame rearrangements. Part of the clones is not present; checked against another copy, under half of the missing clones reflect an unresolved V gene, and the others are unexplained. V, J and clone size are those of that table, while D and trimming were read from the DNA. In all, the sample holds around 120,000 clones, and around 90% of those were seen once. Together, the top ten hold roughly 8.4% of the sample.

The CDR3 measures 10 amino acids from cysteine to phenylalanine. Only CDR3 DNA is held: 30 bases, read in frame from base 1. Per the germline V gene (reference sequence), DFQATT is the CDR1 and SNEGSKA is the CDR2. This clone was counted once. No antigen is known for it. No much larger clone exists at a distance of one base, and base qualities are not known. Taken with the paper, the label for time point translates to: baseline before first vaccination. Vaccinee samples came from UK trials COV001 and COV002, including a single-blind randomized controlled phase 2/3 trial of AZD1222 (ChAdOx1 nCoV-19) in healthy adults. For TCRbeta chain sequencing, PBMC samples were collected from trial participants at day 0 and at day 28 after the second dose.

Sequenced material: peripheral blood, taken on day 0 of AZD1222 vaccination. The chain uses TRBV20-1 and TRBJ2-7; TRBD2 is a possible D gene, resting on 6 matching bases. This sequence was found in an adult in good health. The sequenced DNA is TGCAGCACGGGGGCCTACGAGCAGTACTTC. The encoded protein is CSTGAYEQYF.